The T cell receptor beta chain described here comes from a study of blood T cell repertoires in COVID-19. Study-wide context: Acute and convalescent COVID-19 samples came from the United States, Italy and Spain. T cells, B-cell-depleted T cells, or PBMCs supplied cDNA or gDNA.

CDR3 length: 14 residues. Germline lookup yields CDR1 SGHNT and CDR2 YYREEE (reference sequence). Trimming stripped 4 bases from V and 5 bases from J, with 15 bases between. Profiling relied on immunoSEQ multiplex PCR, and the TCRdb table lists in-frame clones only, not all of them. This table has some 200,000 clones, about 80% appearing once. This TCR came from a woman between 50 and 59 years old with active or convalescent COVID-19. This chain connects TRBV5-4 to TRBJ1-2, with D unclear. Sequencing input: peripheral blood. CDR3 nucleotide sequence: TGTGCCAGCAGCCCCGACCGGGCGGGGTATGGCTACACCTTC. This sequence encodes CASSPDRAGYGYTF.